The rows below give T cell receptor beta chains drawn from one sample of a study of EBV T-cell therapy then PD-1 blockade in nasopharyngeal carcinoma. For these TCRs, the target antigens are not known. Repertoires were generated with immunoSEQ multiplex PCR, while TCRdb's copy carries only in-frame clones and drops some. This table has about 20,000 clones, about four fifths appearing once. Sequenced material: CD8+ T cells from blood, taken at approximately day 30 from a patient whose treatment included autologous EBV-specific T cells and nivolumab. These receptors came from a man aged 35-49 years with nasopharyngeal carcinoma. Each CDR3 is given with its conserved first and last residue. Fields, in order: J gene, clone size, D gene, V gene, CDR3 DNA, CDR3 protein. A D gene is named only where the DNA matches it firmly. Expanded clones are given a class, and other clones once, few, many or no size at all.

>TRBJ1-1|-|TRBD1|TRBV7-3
TGTGCCAGCAGCCGATTAGACAGGGATAACACTGAAGCTTTCTTT
CASSRLDRDNTEAFF
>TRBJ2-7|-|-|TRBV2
TGTGCCAGCAGTGAAGTGTGGGGGAGAGGTGGCAGTAATTACGAGCAGTACTTC
CASSEVWGRGGSNYEQYF
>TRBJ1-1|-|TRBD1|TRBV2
TGTGCCAGCAGCCCGGGACAGGGGAACACTGAAGCTTTCTTT
CASSPGQGNTEAFF
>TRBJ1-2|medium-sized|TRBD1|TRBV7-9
TGTGCCAGCAACCCCTGGGGGACAGGGGGCGCGGATGGCTACACCTTC
CASNPWGTGGADGYTF
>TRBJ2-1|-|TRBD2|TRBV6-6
TGTGCCAGCAGTTCTACACGACTAGCGGGGGGAAATGAGCAGTTCTTC
CASSSTRLAGGNEQFF
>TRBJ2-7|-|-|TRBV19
TGTGCCAAACGGGGGTCCCACGAGCAGTACTTC
CAKRGSHEQYF
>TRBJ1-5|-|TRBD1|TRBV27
TGTGCCAGCAGTTTGAGACAGGGTGATCAGCCCCAGCATTTT
CASSLRQGDQPQHF
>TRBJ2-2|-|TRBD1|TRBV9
TGTGCCAGCAGATCCGGGGACAGCCAAAACACCGGGGAGCTGTTTTTT
CASRSGDSQNTGELFF
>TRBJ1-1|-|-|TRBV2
TGTGCCAGCAGTGATGGTCAAAACACTGAAGCTTTCTTT
CASSDGQNTEAFF
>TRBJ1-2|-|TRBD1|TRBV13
TGTGCCAGCAGCATCGGGACAGGCAACTATGGCTACACCTTC
CASSIGTGNYGYTF
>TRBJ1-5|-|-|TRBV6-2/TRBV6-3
TGTGCCAGCAGTTCCCCCGAGGGGAGTCAGCCCCAGCATTTT
CASSSPEGSQPQHF
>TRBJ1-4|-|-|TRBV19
TGTGCCAGTAGCGATCCGTTAACGTCCAAGGAAAAACTGTTTTTT
CASSDPLTSKEKLFF
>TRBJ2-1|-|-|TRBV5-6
TGTGCCAGCAGCTTGGATCATGACCGGGGTGCCCAGTTCTTC
CASSLDHDRGAQFF
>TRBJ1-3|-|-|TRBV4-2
TGTGCCAGCAGCCAGACAGCTTCGGCTGGAAACACCATATATTTT
CASSQTASAGNTIYF